This paragraph reports one TCR beta chain. V shed 4 bases and J 6 bases; nucleotides not matched to a gene: 15. From germline, CDR1 is SGHAT and CDR2 FQNNGV. The CDR3 runs to 16 residues. These data come from a study of radiotherapy plus CTLA-4 blockade in lung cancer. Study-level background: Objective responses emerged in 15% to 20% of patients, and around 30% attained disease control.

Assay used: immunoSEQ multiplex PCR; TCRdb lists only in-frame clones, some missing. The top ten hold roughly 3.5% of the sample, which has about 98,000 clones, around 86% seen once. The rearrangement links TRBV11-2 to TRBJ2-7; 7 nucleotides match TRBD1. The sample in question was peripheral blood, obtained from a patient treated with radiotherapy plus ipilimumab. The sequence was obtained from a human donor with non-small cell lung cancer who had a partial response to radiotherapy plus ipilimumab. In DNA form, the CDR3 reads TGTGCCAGCAGCTCTCCCCCGAGGGGGCGAGCCCTCGAGCAGTACTTC. It translates to CASSSPPRGRALEQYF.